This TCR beta chain was retrieved from a study of CD8+CD57+ T cells in acquired aplastic anemia. Study background: Sorted cells (CD4+ and CD8+) yielded DNA amounts that averaged roughly 3 ug. In CD4+ cells, healthy donors produced an average of about 11 million reads. Study results and caveats: In CD8+ cells, Simpson's diversity showed no significant difference between patients and controls. About 29 sequences, all CD8+ CDR3, were shared between patients and controls.

This clonotype was seen repeatedly, ten times or more. Its antigen remains unknown. Germline CDR1 is SNHLY and CDR2 is FYNNEI. V lost 6 bases and J lost 4; bases outside the gene matches: 3. The CDR3 has 12 amino acids. CDR3 and TCR beta VDJ profiling relied on genomic DNA as the template. TCRdb re-called the reads through MiXCR, storing one row per CDR3 protein. The sample lists under 200,000 distinct CDR3 sequences; approximately 40% were seen once. The TCR comes from a human donor in good health. Source material: sorted CD4+, CD8+, or CD8+CD57+ T cells (not recorded which) from PBMCs. The chain joins TRBV2 to TRBJ2-7; 7 bases line up with TRBD1. CDR3 in amino acids: CASRAQGYEQYF. Written as DNA, the CDR3 is TGTGCCAGCAGGGCACAGGGGTACGAGCAGTACTTC.